What follows are 22 T cell receptor beta chains derived from one specimen sequenced in a study of shared clonotypes between healthy human individuals. The table came from immunoSEQ multiplex PCR; TCRdb's copy has only in-frame clones and leaves some out. This sample carries some 2,500,000 clones, approximately 93% of them seen once, and the ten largest clones take about 0.39%. Sequenced sample: naive CD4+ T cells from PBMCs. Subset denoted: CD45RA+ positively selected. The source is a man between 18 and 35 years old in good health. Some clones in this sample may be carry-over from other donors' samples.

The chain employs TRBV30 and TRBJ2-2, with TRBD2 matching over 14 bases. CDR1 GTSNPN and CDR2 SVGIG come from the germline V gene (reference sequence). V gave up 2 bases and J gave up 4 bases; unmatched junction bases: 12. The CDR3 sequence is 19 residues long. CDR3 DNA sequence: TGTGCCTGGAGTTCCCGGACTAGCGGGAGGCCCGGGGGCACCGGGGAGCTGTTTTTT. As protein: CAWSSRTSGRPGGTGELFF.

About this clone: A junction end diverges from the germline sequence, so it may reflect a read error. The chain couples TRBV5-4 to TRBJ1-5; unclear D gene. Germline V lookup: CDR1 SGHNT, CDR2 YYREEE (reference sequence). The CDR3 totals 14 residues. The CDR3 loop reads CASSQDRVNQPQHF. Here the CDR3 DNA reads TGCGCCAGCAGCCAAGATAGGGTAAATCAGCCCCAGCATTTT. Full variable domain (outside the CDR3, taken from reference TRBV5-4 and TRBJ1-5): ETGVTQSPTHLIKTRGQQVTLRCSSQSGHNTVSWYQQALGQGPQFIFQYYREEENGRGNFPPRFSGLQFPNYSSELNVNALELDDSALYLCASSQDRVNQPQHFGDGTRLSIL.

The chain joins TRBV15 to TRBJ1-1; a weak D match, TRBD1 (6 bases). The CDR3 is 13 amino acids. Germline CDR1 is LNHNV and CDR2 is YYDKDF (reference sequence). Trimming pared 5 bases from V and 7 bases from J, leaving 14 bases between. The CDR3 bases are TGTGCCACCAGCGGGGGCCCCCGGTTTGAAGCTTTCTTT. It encodes CATSGGPRFEAFF. The full variable domain, its missing parts supplied by reference TRBV15 and TRBJ1-1, is DAMVIQNPRYQVTQFGKPVTLSCSQTLNHNVMYWYQQKSSQAPKLLFHYYDKDFNNEADTPDNFQSRRPNTSFCFLDIRSPGLGDTAMYLCATSGGPRFEAFFGQGTRLTVV.

This chain uses TRBV7-3 with TRBJ2-2; TRBD2 agrees at 7 bases. Trimming cost V 2 bases and J 4 bases; bases outside gene matches: 4. This CDR3 is built from 15 residues. Germline V CDR1 and CDR2: SGHTA, FQGTGA. The CDR3 is CASSLHRGSTGELFF. Here the CDR3 DNA reads TGTGCCAGCAGCTTACACCGCGGGAGCACCGGGGAGCTGTTTTTT.

The V and J genes are TRBV7-9 and TRBJ2-2; 9 bases match TRBD1. Germline CDR1 SEHNR, CDR2 FQNEAQ (reference sequence). This CDR3 comprises 17 residues. Trimming cost V 2 bases and J 0 bases; bases outside gene matches: 4. CDR3 nucleotide sequence: TGTGCCAGCAGCTTACCGGGACAGGGACCGAACACCGGGGAGCTGTTTTTT. Translated: CASSLPGQGPNTGELFF.

The chain employs TRBV15 and TRBJ1-1, with 8 bases matching TRBD1. There are 14 residues in the CDR3. Per the germline V gene, CDR1 is LNHNV and CDR2 is YYDKDF (reference sequence). Germline trimming cut 0 bases from V and 10 bases from J; bases unmatched to any gene: 7. CDR3 DNA sequence: TGTGCCACCAGCAGAGAGACAGGGGCTGGAGGAGCTTTCTTT. It translates to CATSRETGAGGAFF.

The chain uses TRBV27 and TRBJ2-7, with D tentatively TRBD2 (5 bases). CDR1 and CDR2 (germline): MNHEY, SMNVEV (reference sequence). This CDR3 is 17 amino acids long. Between the trimmed V and J ends, which lost 7 bases and 4 bases, there was a span of 26 bases. CDR3 DNA sequence: TGTGCCAGCATTTCCTTTGGTCGGGCCGCGGGTAGTTACGAGCAGTACTTC. Its translation is CASISFGRAAGSYEQYF.

The rearrangement uses TRBV2 and TRBJ1-5; no reliable D call. This CDR3 is 13 amino acids long. V lost 8 bases and J 5 bases, leaving 13 bases between the germline ends. Germline V gene data show CDR1 as SNHLY and CDR2 as FYNNEI. In DNA, the CDR3 is TGTGCCAGCGGTCCGACACAAGATCAGCCCCAGCATTTT. It yields the protein CASGPTQDQPQHF.

The gene calls are TRBV5-5 and TRBJ2-3, with TRBD1 identical over 9 bases. V dropped 4 bases and J dropped 3; count of bases not matched to a gene: 9. This CDR3 comprises 16 residues. CDR1 is SGHKS and CDR2 is YYEKEE in the germline V gene (reference sequence). The CDR3 here is CASSNTGGMLTDTQYF. Here the CDR3 DNA reads TGTGCCAGCAGCAATACAGGGGGCATGTTGACAGATACGCAGTATTTT.

The chain recombines TRBV20-1 with TRBJ1-2; no reliable D call. Germline V CDR1 and CDR2: DFQATT, SNEGSKA (reference sequence). V lost 7 bases and J 8 bases, leaving 14 bases between the germline ends. The CDR3 consists of 11 residues. The CDR3 loop reads CSGLQAWGYTF. The CDR3 bases are TGCAGTGGACTTCAGGCCTGGGGCTACACCTTC.

The rearrangement joins TRBV6-1 to TRBJ2-1, with D perhaps TRBD2 (6 bases). This CDR3 is 14 amino acids long. Germline-derived CDR1 and CDR2 are MNHNS and SASEGT. Trimming removed 5 bases at V and 1 base at J, with 9 bases between. Written as DNA, the CDR3 is TGTGCCAGCAGTCCGGGACTTTCCTACAATGAGCAGTTCTTC. As protein: CASSPGLSYNEQFF.

The CDR3 nucleotides are TGTGCCAGCAGCGGCGGCCCTGGGGGTACGAACACTGAAGCTTTCTTT. Its translation is CASSGGPGGTNTEAFF. V usage is TRBV9 and J usage is TRBJ1-1; D may be TRBD1 (5 bases). Germline V gives CDR1 SGDLS, CDR2 YYNGEE. Trimming stripped 3 bases from V and 1 base from J, with 16 bases between. The CDR3 extends over 16 amino acids.

The chain is built from TRBV28 and TRBJ1-2; D unclear. This CDR3 region has 15 residues. With 7 bases removed from V and 5 bases from J, the gap between germline ends came to 20 bases. Germline CDR1 and CDR2: MDHEN and SYDVKM. Written as DNA, the CDR3 is TGTGCCAGCAAGAACTGGGGATCAGGCAATTATGGCTACACCTTC. Protein: CASKNWGSGNYGYTF.

This chain joins TRBV5-1 and TRBJ2-3; D is possibly TRBD1 (5 bases). Germline-derived CDR1 and CDR2 are SGHRS and YFSETQ. This CDR3 spans 13 amino acids. Deletions cut 5 bases from V and 5 bases from J, with 12 bases between. The CDR3 coding sequence is TGCGCCAGCAGAAGGACCCAGGGAGATACGCAGTATTTT. It yields the protein CASRRTQGDTQYF.

The chain joins TRBV23-1 to TRBJ1-1; 7 bases are shared with TRBD1. TRBV23-1 is identified as an open reading frame with a role that is uncertain. Trimming removed 3 bases from V and 2 bases from J; junction bases left unmatched: 12. The CDR3 is made up of 17 amino acids. This CDR3 is CASSQSDRAKGNTEAFF. CDR3 DNA sequence: TGCGCCAGCAGTCAGTCCGACAGGGCCAAAGGAAACACTGAAGCTTTCTTT.

This chain uses TRBV15 with TRBJ1-5; D may be TRBD1 (5 bases). V was clipped by 1 base and J by 1 base, with 8 bases between them. The germline CDR1 and CDR2 sequences are LNHNV and YYDKDF (reference sequence). The CDR3 runs to 15 residues. This chain's CDR3 is CATSRGEGSNQPQHF. For the CDR3, the DNA is TGTGCCACCAGCAGAGGGGAGGGGAGCAATCAGCCCCAGCATTTT. Filled out from reference TRBV15 and TRBJ1-5, the complete variable domain reads DAMVIQNPRYQVTQFGKPVTLSCSQTLNHNVMYWYQQKSSQAPKLLFHYYDKDFNNEADTPDNFQSRRPNTSFCFLDIRSPGLGDTAMYLCATSRGEGSNQPQHFGDGTRLSIL.

Of note for this clone: Other DNA sequences in the same sample also yield this CDR3. The gene calls are TRBV7-9 and TRBJ1-1; D is uncertain. The germline CDR1 and CDR2 sequences are SEHNR and FQNEAQ (reference sequence). Trimming removed 3 bases at V and 1 base at J, with 9 bases between. The CDR3 runs to 14 residues. The CDR3 region has the DNA TGTGCCAGCAGCTTGGGTCAGGAGAACACTGAAGCTTTCTTT. It specifies CASSLGQENTEAFF.

The chain has TRBV7-2 and TRBJ1-6; 8 bases map to TRBD1. CDR3 length: 14 residues. Germline CDR1 reads SGHTA; CDR2 reads FQGNSA. V gave up 5 bases and J gave up 14 bases; unmatched junction bases: 11. Here the CDR3 reads CASSPSDRGQSLHF. In DNA form, the CDR3 reads TGTGCCAGCAGCCCAAGCGACAGGGGCCAATCCCTCCACTTT.

The V and J genes are TRBV7-6 and TRBJ1-4; a weak D match, TRBD1 (5 bases). This CDR3 has 17 residues. The germline V gene encodes CDR1 SGHVS and CDR2 FNYEAQ. Trimming left V 5 bases short and J 10 bases short, with 26 bases between. Here the CDR3 DNA reads TGTGCCAGCAGCCAAGGGGCAGGACCCCGAGGGTGGGGAAAACTGTTTTTT. Translation: CASSQGAGPRGWGKLFF.

In regard to this clone: The same CDR3 can be traced to other DNA sequences in this sample. DNA of the CDR3: TGTGCCAGCAGTTTAGCGGGGGCATCCTACGAGCAGTACTTC. It codes for CASSLAGASYEQYF. The V gene is TRBV28, the J gene TRBJ2-7, with D maybe TRBD2 (7 bases). Trimming shortened V by 2 bases and J by 1 base, and 9 bases separated the two germline ends. Germline-derived CDR1 and CDR2 are MDHEN and SYDVKM. The CDR3 loop spans 14 amino acids. Together with reference TRBV28 and TRBJ2-7, the CDR3 gives the full variable domain: DVKVTQSSRYLVKRTGEKVFLECVQDMDHENMFWYRQDPGLGLRLIYFSYDVKMKEKGDIPEGYSVSREKKERFSLILESASTNQTSMYLCASSLAGASYEQYFGPGTRLTVT.

The chain employs TRBV5-7 and TRBJ2-2; 9 nucleotides line up with TRBD2. TRBV5-7 is an open reading frame whose function is uncertain. The trim removed 1 base at V and 5 bases at J, leaving 12 bases unmatched. The CDR3 length is 18 residues. CDR3 protein: CASSLSGSGRKETGELFF. In DNA form, the CDR3 reads TGTGCCAGCAGCTTGTCCGGCAGCGGGAGGAAAGAAACCGGGGAGCTGTTTTTT.

This chain links TRBV19 with TRBJ2-7; 10 nucleotides agree with TRBD1. The V gene end was trimmed by 6 bases and the J gene end by 7 bases; junction bases not matched to a gene: 6. The CDR3 covers 13 residues. Germline-derived CDR1 and CDR2 are LNHDA and SQIVND (reference sequence). CDR3 region: CASSPDRGWEQYF. The CDR3 coding sequence is TGTGCCAGTAGCCCGGACAGGGGGTGGGAGCAGTACTTC.